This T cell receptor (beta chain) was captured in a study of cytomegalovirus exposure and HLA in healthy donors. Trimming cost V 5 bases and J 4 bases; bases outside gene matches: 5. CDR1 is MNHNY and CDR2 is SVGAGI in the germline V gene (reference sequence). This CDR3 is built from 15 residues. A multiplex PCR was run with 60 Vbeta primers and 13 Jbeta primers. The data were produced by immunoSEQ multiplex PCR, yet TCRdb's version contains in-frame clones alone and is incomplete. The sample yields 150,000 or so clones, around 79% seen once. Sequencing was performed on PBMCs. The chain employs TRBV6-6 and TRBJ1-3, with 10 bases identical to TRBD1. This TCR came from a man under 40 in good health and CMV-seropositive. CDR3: CASSLDRGPGNTIYF. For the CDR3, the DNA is TGTGCCAGCAGTCTCGACAGGGGGCCAGGAAACACCATATATTTT.